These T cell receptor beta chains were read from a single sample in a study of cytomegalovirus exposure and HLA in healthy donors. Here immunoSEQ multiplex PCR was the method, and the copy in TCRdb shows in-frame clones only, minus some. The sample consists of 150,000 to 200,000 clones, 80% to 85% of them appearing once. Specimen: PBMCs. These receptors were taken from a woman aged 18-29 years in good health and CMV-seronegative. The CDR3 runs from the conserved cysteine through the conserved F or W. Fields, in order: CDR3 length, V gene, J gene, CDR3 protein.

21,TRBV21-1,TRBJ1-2,CASSKAPNDGRTVTANYGYTF
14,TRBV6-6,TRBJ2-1,CASSPTRTDNEQFF
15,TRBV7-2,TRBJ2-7,CASSSSTGPLYEQYF
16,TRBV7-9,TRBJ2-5,CASSLVGQLRQETQYF
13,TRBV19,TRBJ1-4,CASSISTNEKLFF
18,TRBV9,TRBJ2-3,CASSQSGSAASSTDTQYF
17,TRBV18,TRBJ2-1,CASSPPGAPTAYNEQFF
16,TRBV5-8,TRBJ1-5,CASSLGPGSEHQPQHF
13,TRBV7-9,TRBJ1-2,CASSLVLSDGYTF
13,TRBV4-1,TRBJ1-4,CASSQAKGARVFF
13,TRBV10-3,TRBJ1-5,CAISVDIGQPQHF
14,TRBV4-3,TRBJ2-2,CASGGVGNTGELFF
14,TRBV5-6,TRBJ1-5,CASSFSGTPEPQHF
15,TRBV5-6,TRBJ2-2,CASSSRGANTGELFF
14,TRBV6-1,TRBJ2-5,CASRADRAGETQYF
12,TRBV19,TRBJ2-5,CASSPPGETQYF
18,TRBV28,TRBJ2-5,CASSSIEMDRERSETQYF
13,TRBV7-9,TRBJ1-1,CASSLMGAAEAFF
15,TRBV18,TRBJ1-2,CASSPRADANYGYTF
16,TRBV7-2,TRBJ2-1,CASSRRSGSSYNEQFF
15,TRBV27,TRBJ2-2,CASRRSRGSGGELFF
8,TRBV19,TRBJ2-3,CASSWQYF
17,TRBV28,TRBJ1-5,CASSFFQQGGSNQPQHF
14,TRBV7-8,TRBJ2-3,CASSPSGSADTQYF